This T cell receptor beta chain is drawn from a study of cytomegalovirus exposure and HLA in healthy donors. A word on this clone: Its matching antigen is unknown.

Points from the study as a whole: The investigators catalogued 164 TCR beta chains as cytomegalovirus-associated. In a later analysis, DRB1 alleles had the most associated TCRs; HLA-C alleles the fewest.

V lost 0 bases, J lost 0 bases, and 5 bases stayed unmatched. From germline, CDR1 is SGDLS and CDR2 YYNGEE. CDR3 size: 16 residues. A multiplex PCR was run with 60 Vbeta primers and 13 Jbeta primers. Some clones are missing from TCRdb's copy, which holds only in-frame ones; the method was immunoSEQ multiplex PCR. The table lists about 120,000 clones, about 86% of them singletons. The sample comprised PBMCs. This chain connects TRBV9 to TRBJ2-7; 8 bases fit TRBD2. The sequence derives from a woman in her 30s in good health and CMV-seronegative. CDR3 DNA: TGTGCCAGCAGCGTAGGGATTACTAGCGGCTCCTACGAGCAGTACTTC. It encodes CASSVGITSGSYEQYF.